The clone carrying this TCR beta chain was seen only once. This specimen belongs to a study of Ad26.COV2.S vaccination and SARS-CoV-2 variants. Assay used: immunoSEQ multiplex PCR; TCRdb lists only in-frame clones, some missing. The sample lists some 320,000 clones; around 85% were seen once. Treatment indicated: about 20 received Ad26.COV2.S at low or high dose, single or two shots; about 5 received placebo; per-sample allocation not given. Material that was analyzed had been drawn on day 63 after the first vaccine or placebo injection. Vaccination used an Ad26 vector expressing Wuhan-strain SARS-CoV-2 spike. This CDR3 is built from 14 residues. Germline V gives CDR1 SNHLY, CDR2 FYNNEI. The J segment lost 10 bases and the V segment lost 8 bases, leaving 11 bases of the junction unmatched.

The rearrangement joins TRBV2 to TRBJ1-6, with TRBD1 matching 7 bases. The clonotype comes from a person aged 18-65 years who received the Ad26.COV2.S COVID-19 vaccine or a placebo. The sample consisted of peripheral blood, taken in a trial of Ad26.COV2.S vaccine versus placebo. As DNA, the CDR3 is TGTGCCAGCGAGACTGAAGGGGGCAGGTCACCCCTCCACTTT. It yields the protein CASETEGGRSPLHF.